This T cell receptor (beta chain) is from a study of breast tumors, draining lymph nodes, adjacent tissues. This clonotype came up a few times. Antigen unknown. The lymph nodes were axillary draining lymph nodes from breast cancer patients. V lost 2 bases to trimming and J lost 0 bases, with 7 bases between them. CDR3 length equals 14 residues. CDR1 is KGHSH, CDR2 LQKENI, per germline. Study-wide points: Tumor TCR diversity was below lymph nodes but above nontumor tissue. Most tumor T cells seemingly derive from lymph node, then expand in tumor. That most tumor T cells come from lymph nodes remained unproven.

Each CDR3 protein is one row after TCRdb ran MiXCR on the multiplex PCR reads. The top ten clones hold about 4.5% of a sample with 150,000 to 200,000 distinct CDR3 sequences, around a third of them seen once. Specimen: axillary lymph node tissue. The source of this sequence is a female donor with breast cancer. Some clones in this sample may be carry-over from other donors' samples. The V gene is TRBV18, the J gene TRBJ1-2, with TRBD1 as a possible D gene (5 bases). The CDR3: CASSPGHANYGYTF. In DNA, the CDR3 is TGTGCCAGCTCACCAGGACACGCTAACTATGGCTACACCTTC. Full variable domain (missing parts from reference TRBV18 and TRBJ1-2): NAGVMQNPRHLVRRRGQEARLRCSPMKGHSHVYWYRQLPEEGLKFMVYLQKENIIDESGMPKERFSAEFPKEGPSILRIQQVVRGDSAAYFCASSPGHANYGYTFGSGTRLTVV.